Detailed here is one T cell receptor (beta chain). This entry is derived from a study of control samples from healthy donors and cancer patients. The CDR3 spans 14 residues. CDR1 LNHNV and CDR2 YYDKDF come from the germline V gene (reference sequence). V was clipped by 2 bases and J by 5 bases, with 12 bases between them. The table came from immunoSEQ multiplex PCR; TCRdb's copy has only in-frame clones and leaves some out. Seen here are about 120,000 clones, approximately 90% observed once, and the top ten hold about 12%. The sample was blood. This TCR derives from a man aged 25-45 years in good health. The chain uses TRBV15 and TRBJ1-2, with TRBD1 as a possible D gene (5 bases). This CDR3 reads CATSRTGLSYGYTF. The CDR3 DNA reads TGTGCCACCAGCAGAACAGGCCTTTCGTATGGCTACACCTTC.